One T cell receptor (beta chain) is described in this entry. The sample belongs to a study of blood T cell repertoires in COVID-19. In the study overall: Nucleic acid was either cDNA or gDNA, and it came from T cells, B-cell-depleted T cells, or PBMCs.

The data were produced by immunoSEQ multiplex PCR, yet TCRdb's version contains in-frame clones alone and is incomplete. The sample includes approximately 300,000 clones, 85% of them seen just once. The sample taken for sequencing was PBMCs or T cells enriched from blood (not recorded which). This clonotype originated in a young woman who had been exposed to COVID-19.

This CDR3 is CASRSSGGMDTQYF. CDR3 coding DNA: TGTGCCAGTCGATCCAGCGGGGGGATGGATACGCAGTATTTT. The J gene is TRBJ2-3, the V gene TRBV2, with 9 nucleotides matching TRBD2. The germline CDR1 and CDR2 sequences are SNHLY and FYNNEI. With 9 bases clipped from V and 6 bases from J, the junction kept 10 bases outside the gene matches. This CDR3 is built from 14 residues.